The present T cell receptor beta chain was sequenced within a study of blood T cell repertoires in COVID-19. The wider study: The study drew acute and convalescent COVID-19 samples from the United States, Italy and Spain. PBMCs, B-cell-depleted T cells, or T cells were the source of the cDNA or gDNA that made up the material.

Original methodology: Researchers report that nucleated cell counts were estimated from reference gene primer amplification. Clones were sequenced by immunoSEQ multiplex PCR, and TCRdb holds only the in-frame ones, with some missing. The D gene and trimming were derived from the DNA, and the V and J assignments and clone size from that table. This sample has approximately 190,000 clones, with roughly 80% found just once. The V end was cut by 4 bases, the J end by 16 bases, with 11 bases between. Germline lookup yields CDR1 MNHEY and CDR2 SVGAGI. The CDR3 totals 11 residues. Sequencing used peripheral blood. The receptor was isolated from a man aged 55 to 70 with active or convalescent COVID-19. V and J are TRBV6-5 and TRBJ1-6; D might be TRBD1 (5 bases). The CDR3 region is CASSWTNYLHF. CDR3 coding DNA: TGTGCCAGCAGTTGGACAAACTATCTCCACTTT.